These 26 T cell receptor beta chains share one sample of origin, sequenced in a study of esophageal squamous cell carcinoma under preoperative chemotherapy. TCRdb re-called the PCR reads through MiXCR, storing one row per CDR3 protein. The sample lists under 20,000 distinct CDR3 sequences, approximately 44% seen once, with 29% in the top ten. Time point reported: after preoperative PTX-NDP chemotherapy. Specimen collection occurred from a patient given preoperative chemotherapy. The source is a human donor with esophageal squamous cell carcinoma. The donor label of this sample is uncertain.

The chain recombines TRBV7-2 with TRBJ2-7; D is unresolved. V lost 3 bases and J 6 bases, leaving 6 bases between the germline ends. The CDR3 spans 11 residues. Germline V CDR1 and CDR2: SGHTA, FQGNSA. The CDR3 nucleotides are TGTGCCAGCAGCTTTGGGTCCGAGCAGTACTTC. It encodes CASSFGSEQYF. Combining the CDR3 with reference TRBV7-2 and TRBJ2-7 gives the whole variable domain GAGVSQSPSNKVTEKGKDVELRCDPISGHTALYWYRQSLGQGLEFLIYFQGNSAPDKSGLPSDRFSAERTGGSVSTLTIQRTQQEDSAVYLCASSFGSEQYFGPGTRLTVT.

The chain uses TRBV12-3 or TRBV12-4 and TRBJ2-5, with 7 bases lining up with TRBD1. The assigned J gene may be wrong: the sequence end matches TRBJ2-7 better. This CDR3 has 16 residues. The CDR3 region has the DNA TGTGCCAGCAGTCTGCCACAGGGGAAAGGGACCTACGAGCAGTACTTC. It codes for CASSLPQGKGTYEQYF.

This clonotype is medium-sized in the sample. V gene TRBV27 combines with J gene TRBJ2-3; 7 nucleotides match TRBD1. V dropped 2 bases and J dropped 4; count of bases not matched to a gene: 9. This CDR3 has 16 residues. Per the germline V gene, CDR1 is MNHEY and CDR2 is SMNVEV (reference sequence). The CDR3 region is CASSLNLGGQSDTQYF. The CDR3, as DNA: TGTGCCAGCAGTTTAAATTTAGGGGGACAGTCAGATACGCAGTATTTT.

To note about this clonotype: Mismatch with germline at one junction end may stem from a read error. The chain links TRBV12-3 or TRBV12-4 to TRBJ2-4; the D is unclear. The CDR3 is 14 residues long. The CDR3, as DNA: TGTGCCGGCAGCTTGGGCCGTGCCCAAGACACCCAGTACTTC. Protein: CAGSLGRAQDTQYF.

There are a few counts of this clonotype. This chain uses TRBV7-8 with TRBJ2-2; TRBD2 matches 8 bases. The CDR3 covers 18 residues. V lost 5 bases, J lost 0 bases, and 11 bases stayed unmatched. Germline CDR1 and CDR2: SGHVS and FQNEAQ. This CDR3 reads CASSQKGLDLANTGELFF. Here the CDR3 DNA reads TGTGCCAGCAGCCAAAAGGGACTAGACCTAGCGAACACCGGGGAGCTGTTTTTT.

This sequence joins TRBV12-3 or TRBV12-4 and TRBJ2-4, with D perhaps being TRBD1 or TRBD2 (6 bases each). The better agreement between TRBJ2-5 and the DNA end casts doubt on the J call. This CDR3 is built from 14 residues. The DNA of the CDR3 is TGTGCGGGGCTCGGGGGCGGAGACCAAGAGACCCAGTACTTC. Translating gives CAGLGGGDQETQYF.

The rearrangement links TRBV7-2 to TRBJ2-5; D perhaps matches TRBD2 (7 bases). Germline-derived CDR1 and CDR2 are SGHTA and FQGNSA. Trimming cost V 6 bases and J 3 bases, with 20 bases left between them. This CDR3 has 16 residues. CDR3 bases: TGTGCCAGCAGGGTGCCCGGGGGCCGGGGGGAAGAGACCCAGTACTTC. Residues: CASRVPGGRGEETQYF. The full variable domain, in which reference TRBV7-2 and TRBJ2-5 provide the parts outside the CDR3, is GAGVSQSPSNKVTEKGKDVELRCDPISGHTALYWYRQSLGQGLEFLIYFQGNSAPDKSGLPSDRFSAERTGGSVSTLTIQRTQQEDSAVYLCASRVPGGRGEETQYFGPGTRLLVL.

For this clonotype: At one end the junction does not follow the germline gene, possibly because of a read error. The V gene is TRBV7-9, the J gene TRBJ2-3; tentatively, D is TRBD1 (6 bases). Germline V gene sequence: CDR1 SEHNR, CDR2 FQNEAQ (reference sequence). The CDR3 is 17 residues long. The CDR3 is CASSSLDTGSKQDTQYF. CDR3 bases: TGTGCCAGCAGCTCCCTCGATACAGGGTCAAAACAAGATACTCAGTATTTT.

This clonotype appeared a few times. The chain links TRBV7-9 to TRBJ2-1; D is undetermined. Trimming removed 2 bases from V and 6 bases from J, with 8 bases in between. Germline loops: CDR1 SEHNR, CDR2 FQNEAQ (reference sequence). There are 13 residues in the CDR3. The CDR3: CASSLIGRNEQFF. In nucleotides, the CDR3 is TGTGCCAGCAGCTTAATCGGTCGCAATGAGCAGTTCTTC.

This chain joins TRBV7-8 and TRBJ2-3, with D tentatively TRBD1 (5 bases). The germline V gene encodes CDR1 SGHVS and CDR2 FQNEAQ. The CDR3 runs 15 residues. The CDR3 DNA is TGTGCTAGGGGCTTAACGATGAGTAGGAAGGAGACCCAGTATTTT. Its protein product is CARGLTMSRKETQYF.

The chain employs TRBV6-1 and TRBJ2-1; D is ambiguous. The J call is in doubt because the DNA end fits TRBJ2-7 better. The germline gives CDR1 MNHNS, CDR2 SASEGT. This CDR3 spans 15 amino acids. The CDR3 protein is CASSESRADSYEQYF. For the CDR3, the DNA is TGTGCCAGCAGTGAGAGTCGGGCAGATTCCTACGAGCAGTACTTC.

This sequence joins TRBV11-3 and TRBJ2-1; 7 nucleotides align to TRBD2. V trimming: 5 bases; J trimming: 1 base; junction bases outside the gene matches: 8. Germline assignment: CDR1 SGHNT and CDR2 YENEEA. This CDR3 contains 16 residues. The DNA of the CDR3 is TGTGCCAGCAGCCCCATAAGCGGGGCTTCCTACAATGAGCAGTTCTTC. Translated, it gives CASSPISGASYNEQFF.

The table lists this clonotype with many counts. The chain recombines TRBV6-4 with TRBJ2-1; 8 bases map to TRBD1. Judging by the DNA end, TRBJ2-7 fits better; the J call may be wrong. The CDR3 runs 15 residues. CDR1 is MRHNA, CDR2 SNTAGT, per germline. The CDR3 DNA reads as TGTGCCAGCAGTGCAGACAGGGGCCCTTACAATGAGCAGTACTTC. Protein sequence: CASSADRGPYNEQYF.

The V and J genes are TRBV12-3 or TRBV12-4 and TRBJ2-1, with TRBD1 matching 8 bases. Unmatched junction bases numbered 15, after V lost 6 bases and J lost 8 bases. This CDR3 contains 16 residues. The CDR3 loop reads CASRNLRDRTGDEQFF. In nucleotides, the CDR3 is TGTGCCAGCAGAAACCTCCGGGACAGGACGGGCGATGAGCAGTTCTTC.

As for this clonotype: The junction differs from germline at one of its ends, possibly a read error. The gene calls are TRBV7-8 and TRBJ2-3; the D gene could be TRBD1 or TRBD2 (5 bases each). The length of the CDR3 is 14 residues. From germline, CDR1 is SGHVS and CDR2 FQNEAQ. CDR3 amino acids: CASGRGVGTDTQFF. The CDR3 nucleotides are TGTGCCAGCGGGAGAGGGGTGGGCACAGATACGCAGTTTTTT. Drawing the rest from reference TRBV7-8 and TRBJ2-3, the complete variable domain is GAGVSQSPRYKVAKRGQDVALRCDPISGHVSLFWYQQALGQGPEFLTYFQNEAQLDKSGLPSDRFFAERPEGSVSTLKIQRTQQEDSAVYLCASGRGVGTDTQFFGPGTRLTVL.

The rearrangement links TRBV7-2 to TRBJ2-3, with 11 bases that match TRBD2. With 5 bases clipped from V and 7 bases from J, the junction kept 8 bases outside the gene matches. This CDR3 region has 15 residues. CDR1 and CDR2 from the germline V gene are SGHTA and FQGNSA. CDR3 in DNA: TGTGCCAGCAGCCGTAGCGGGGGGGCTAGTAATACGCAGTATTTT. Translating gives CASSRSGGASNTQYF.

This clonotype was seen only a few times. This chain uses TRBV7-3 with TRBJ2-1, with D maybe TRBD2 (6 bases). V gave up 4 bases and J gave up 6 bases, with 10 bases separating them. Germline V gives CDR1 SGHTA, CDR2 FQGTGA. The CDR3 contains 13 residues. CDR3 bases: TGTGCCAGCAGCTCCGGACTAACCAATGAGCAGTTCTTC. This translates into CASSSGLTNEQFF.

This chain joins TRBV7-2 and TRBJ2-7; a possible D gene is TRBD1 (5 bases). Between the trimmed V and J ends, which lost 5 bases and 0 bases, there was a span of 11 bases. Per germline, CDR1 SGHTA and CDR2 FQGNSA. The CDR3 runs to 14 residues. In DNA form, the CDR3 reads TGTGCCAGCAGCCCCCCAGGGCTCTCCTACGAGCAGTACTTC. It is translated as CASSPPGLSYEQYF.

The rearrangement joins TRBV7-6 to TRBJ1-1; D remains ambiguous. V was trimmed by 3 bases and J by 3 bases, leaving 8 bases between them. CDR3 length: 13 residues. Germline values: CDR1 SGHVS, CDR2 FNYEAQ. The DNA for the CDR3 is TGTGCCAGCAGCTTTCACACCTACACTGAAGCTTTCTTT. Encoded protein: CASSFHTYTEAFF.

This clonotype was counted ten times or more. The gene calls are TRBV6-1 and TRBJ2-7; TRBD2 aligns across 11 bases. Germline V gene data show CDR1 as MNHNS and CDR2 as SASEGT. This CDR3 has 16 amino acids. With V trimmed by 7 bases and J by 6 bases, 14 bases remained unmatched. CDR3 nucleotide sequence: TGTGCCAGCACCCCGGTCGGGGGGACTAGCGGTCGCGAGCAGTACTTC. Translating gives CASTPVGGTSGREQYF.

The J gene is TRBJ2-7, the V gene TRBV6-5; D is uncertain. Germline-derived CDR1 and CDR2 are MNHEY and SVGAGI. Between the trimmed V and J ends, which lost 2 bases and 12 bases, there was a span of 23 bases. The CDR3 spans 15 residues. This CDR3 is CASSYVAYNQETRYF. CDR3 nucleotides: TGTGCCAGCAGTTACGTAGCATACAATCAAGAGACCCGGTACTTC.

The chain joins TRBV7-2 to TRBJ2-5, with 7 bases fitting TRBD2. CDR3 length: 14 amino acids. V gave up 4 bases and J gave up 2 bases; unmatched junction bases: 4. Per germline, CDR1 SGHTA and CDR2 FQGNSA. CDR3 coding DNA: TGTGCCAGCAGCTCCTACGGGGGGCAAGAGACCCAGTACTTC. This gives the protein CASSSYGGQETQYF.

This clonotype occurred many times. The V call is TRBV12-3 or TRBV12-4, the J call TRBJ1-3; unclear D gene. The ends were cut back, 5 bases at V and 2 bases at J, with 10 bases in the middle. This CDR3 has 14 amino acids. The CDR3, as DNA: TGTGCCAGCAGTCCCCCCCCAACTGGAAACACCATATATTTT. Its translation: CASSPPPTGNTIYF.

J is TRBJ2-1 and V is TRBV5-6; 10 bases agree with TRBD2. The DNA end favors TRBJ2-7, so the J call may be wrong. This CDR3 spans 15 amino acids. Looked up from germline, CDR1 is SGHDT and CDR2 is YYEEEE. The CDR3 sequence: CASSSSSGSMDEQYF. CDR3 DNA: TGTGCCAGCAGCTCATCTAGCGGGAGTATGGACGAGCAGTACTTC.

This sequence joins TRBV12-3 or TRBV12-4 and TRBJ2-5, with a possible D match to TRBD2 (6 bases). The closer fit of TRBJ2-1 to the DNA end suggests the J call may be wrong. The CDR3 is made up of 14 amino acids. CDR3: CASRAATSVHEQFF. CDR3 coding DNA: TGTGCCAGCAGGGCCGCGACTAGTGTCCACGAGCAGTTCTTC.

V usage is TRBV11-2 and J usage is TRBJ2-1, with a possible D match to TRBD2 (6 bases). CDR1 is SGHAT, CDR2 FQNNGV, per germline. Trimming took off 1 base at V and 6 bases at J, with 10 bases between the two ends. The CDR3 is 14 amino acids. CDR3 in amino acids: CASSLGGIGNEQFF. In nucleotides, the CDR3 is TGTGCCAGCAGCTTAGGCGGGATCGGCAATGAGCAGTTCTTC.